The clone carrying this TCR beta chain came up a few times. Its target is not known. This sample stems from a study of T cell repertoires in cytomegalovirus infection. About the study: CMV infection plus the matching HLA type was flagged by public TCR beta signatures. Study-wide points: People with CMV and the relevant HLA were identified by cumulative public TCR beta family frequency. HLA-C-restricted, CMV-specific TCR beta clonotypes were dominant ex vivo.

TCRdb re-called the reads with MiXCR, one entry per CDR3 protein. The profile shows nearly 650,000 distinct CDR3 sequences, approximately 24% of them singletons. The V end lost 1 base, the J end lost 8 bases, and 15 bases lay between the germline ends. This CDR3 is built from 15 residues. CDR1 and CDR2 (germline): SEHNR, FQNEAQ (reference sequence). The rearrangement uses TRBV7-9 and TRBJ2-1; D is perhaps TRBD2 (6 bases). The receptor's source is a human donor in good health (CMV status not recorded). Some clones in this sample may be carry-over from other donors' samples. The sequenced material came from CD8+ T cells from PBMCs. CDR3: CASSLGGVPRDEQFF. The CDR3 DNA sequence: TGTGCCAGCAGCTTAGGCGGGGTACCTAGGGATGAGCAGTTCTTC.